This entry is about one T cell receptor beta chain. The data were taken from a study of blood T cell repertoires in COVID-19. Looking at the study overall: The United States, Italy and Spain provided the acute and convalescent COVID-19 samples.

The data were produced by immunoSEQ multiplex PCR, yet TCRdb's version contains in-frame clones alone and is incomplete. The sample includes about 150,000 clones, 70% to 90% of them seen just once. CDR3 size: 13 residues. Trimming pared 2 bases from V and 3 bases from J, leaving 7 bases between. Germline values: CDR1 SGHTA, CDR2 FQGTGA. The chain links TRBV7-3 to TRBJ1-1; weak D call: TRBD1 (5 bases). The source is a human donor with acute or convalescent COVID-19. The donor label of this sample is uncertain. The source material was peripheral blood. DNA of the CDR3: TGTGCCAGCAGCTTACAACAGGACACTGAAGCTTTCTTT. Encoded protein: CASSLQQDTEAFF.